This T cell receptor (beta chain) was sequenced during a study of cytomegalovirus exposure and HLA in healthy donors. Study overall: Out of approximately 170 million T cells, an earlier analysis found roughly 100 million unique TCR beta sequences in total.

A remark on this clone: The antigen is not known.

Study outcomes and limitations: Indistinguishable V segments, including TRBV6-2 and TRBV6-3, were excluded.

CDR3 length: 16 residues. J was trimmed by 1 base and V by 2 bases; bases with no gene match: 7. Germline V lookup: CDR1 SGHKS, CDR2 YYEKEE (reference sequence). The study ran its PCR with 60 Vbeta and 13 Jbeta primers. Assay: immunoSEQ multiplex PCR; the TCRdb copy retains only in-frame clones and omits some. The sample lists some 150,000 clones; about 82% were seen once. The J gene is TRBJ2-3, the V gene TRBV5-5, with 7 bases that match TRBD1. The TCR originated in a female donor in good health and CMV-seropositive. The sample comprised PBMCs. The CDR3 DNA follows: TGTGCCAGCAGCTTACATTCAGGGGGAGGCACAGATACGCAGTATTTT. It specifies CASSLHSGGGTDTQYF.